These 10 T cell receptor beta chains were all obtained from the same sample, sequenced in a study of cytomegalovirus exposure and HLA in healthy donors (dated by TCRdb to about 2017). To prepare the library, the immunoSEQ multiplex PCR assay was applied. A mixture of 60 forward primers for TCR Vbeta segments and 13 reverse primers for TCR Jbeta segments was used in the multiplex PCR. TCRdb obtained this table from immuneACCESS and retained in-frame rearrangements with V and J assigned. These tables miss some clones; where compared with another copy, unresolved V genes account for less than half of the shortfall, and the remainder is unexplained. This sample has 70,000 to 90,000 clones in its table, and around 64% of those were observed once. The ten largest account for about 20% of the sample. Material for sequencing was PBMCs. These receptors originate from a man aged 35 to 55 in good health and CMV-seropositive.

The gene calls are TRBV5-6 and TRBJ2-3, with D possibly TRBD1 on 6 matching bases. Trimming pared 3 bases from V and 0 bases from J, leaving 8 bases between. The CDR3 totals 14 residues. Germline CDR1 is SGHDT and CDR2 is YYEEEE. For the CDR3, the DNA is TGTGCCAGCAGCTGGACAGTTAGCACAGATACGCAGTATTTT. Residues: CASSWTVSTDTQYF. The complete variable domain, with remaining parts taken from reference TRBV5-6 and TRBJ2-3, reads DAGVTQSPTHLIKTRGQQVTLRCSPKSGHDTVSWYQQALGQGPQFIFQYYEEEERQRGNFPDRFSGHQFPNYSSELNVNALLLGDSALYLCASSWTVSTDTQYFGPGTRLTVL.

This clone was seen just once. The V and J genes are TRBV13 and TRBJ2-5, with TRBD2 matching 9 bases. Germline V gene data show CDR1 as PRHDT and CDR2 as FYEKMQ (reference sequence). With V trimmed by 5 bases and J by 5 bases, 6 bases remained unmatched. The length of the CDR3 is 14 residues. The CDR3 spells CASSPGLAGETQYF. The CDR3, as DNA: TGTGCCAGCAGCCCGGGACTAGCTGGGGAGACCCAGTACTTC. Full variable domain (remainder filled in from reference TRBV13 and TRBJ2-5): AAGVIQSPRHLIKEKRETATLKCYPIPRHDTVYWYQQGPGQDPQFLISFYEKMQSDKGSIPDRFSAQQFSDYHSELNMSSLELGDSALYFCASSPGLAGETQYFGPGTRLLVL.

The chain carries TRBV5-4 and TRBJ1-3; 9 bases align to TRBD1. Germline CDR1 is SGHNT and CDR2 is YYREEE (reference sequence). J was trimmed by 8 bases and V by 3 bases; bases with no gene match: 6. This CDR3 is 14 amino acids long. The CDR3 bases are TGTGCCAGCAGCTCTACAGGGGGCGTCGACACCATATATTTT. Protein product: CASSSTGGVDTIYF.

V usage is TRBV4-2 and J usage is TRBJ1-4; D unclear. CDR1 is LGHNA, CDR2 YNFKEQ, per germline. This CDR3 region has 12 residues. The ends were cut back, 2 bases at V and 7 bases at J, with 5 bases in the middle. This CDR3 is CASSQLSEKLFF. The CDR3 DNA is TGTGCCAGCAGCCAATTGAGTGAAAAACTGTTTTTT.

This clone appeared a few times. CDR3 bases: TGCGCCAGCAGCCAGGGACAGGGGAGAGATACGCAGTATTTT. It encodes CASSQGQGRDTQYF. V is TRBV5-1 and J is TRBJ2-3; TRBD1 aligns across 10 bases. V gave up 4 bases and J gave up 5 bases; unmatched junction bases: 4. This CDR3 contains 14 residues. Germline values: CDR1 SGHRS, CDR2 YFSETQ.

This clone was picked up a small number of times. As DNA, the CDR3 is TGTGCCAGCAGACAGAGACAGGGCTCTGGCTACACCTTC. This sequence encodes CASRQRQGSGYTF. The rearrangement joins TRBV7-2 to TRBJ1-2; TRBD1 matches 7 bases. The germline CDR1 and CDR2 sequences are SGHTA and FQGNSA. The CDR3 has 13 amino acids. With V trimmed by 6 bases and J by 7 bases, 8 bases remained unmatched.

The chain recombines TRBV5-1 with TRBJ1-1; a weak D match, TRBD1 (6 bases). CDR1 is SGHRS and CDR2 is YFSETQ in the germline V gene. The CDR3 is made up of 15 amino acids. V lost 1 base and J 6 bases, leaving 16 bases between the germline ends. The CDR3 spells CASSLKDSSNPEAFF. The CDR3 region has the DNA TGCGCCAGCAGCTTGAAGGACAGTTCAAACCCTGAAGCTTTCTTT.

This clone has more than one count but fewer than ten. This sequence joins TRBV19 and TRBJ2-1; TRBD1 might be the D (6 bases). Between the trimmed V and J ends, which lost 6 bases and 5 bases, there was a span of 14 bases. The length of the CDR3 is 14 residues. Germline values: CDR1 LNHDA, CDR2 SQIVND (reference sequence). CDR3 in amino acids: CASSQGSGHNEQFF. CDR3 nucleotides: TGTGCCAGTAGCCAGGGGAGCGGCCACAATGAGCAGTTCTTC.

The chain links TRBV7-2 to TRBJ1-4; 7 nucleotides align to TRBD1. The junction had 4 bases not matched to a gene; V was cut back by 6 bases and J by 0 bases. The germline V gene encodes CDR1 SGHTA and CDR2 FQGNSA. There are 15 residues in the CDR3. CDR3 bases: TGTGCCAGCAGATCCAGGGGGACAACTAATGAAAAACTGTTTTTT. Amino acid sequence: CASRSRGTTNEKLFF.

The rearrangement uses TRBV10-1 and TRBJ2-3; perhaps TRBD1 as D (5 bases). Germline-derived CDR1 and CDR2 are WNHNN and SYGVQD (reference sequence). V was cut by 4 bases and J by 4 bases, with 15 bases left in between. The CDR3 has 15 residues. CDR3 protein: CASSARQNGSDTQYF. The CDR3 coding sequence is TGCGCCAGCAGTGCCCGACAGAATGGGTCAGATACGCAGTATTTT.